What follows describes a single T cell receptor (beta chain). The data stem from a study of T cells after yellow fever vaccination. Study-level results: Boosting was followed by the reappearance of most primary-vaccination clones (roughly 95% CD4, about 90% CD8). A weaker secondary response peaked on day 5, the primary on day 15.

The CDR3 sequence is 13 residues long. The V end was cut by 1 base, the J end by 6 bases, with 10 bases between. CDR1 and CDR2 from the germline V gene are LGHNA and YSLEER. MiXCR, run by TCRdb on the 5' RACE reads, gives a single entry per CDR3 protein. The repertoire holds nearly 45,000 distinct CDR3 sequences, with under 8% as singletons. The clonotype comes from a man aged 30 to 45 who received the YFV17D yellow fever vaccine. This sample comprised CD8+ T cells not binding an NS4B(214-222) dextramer, sorted from PBMCs, obtained 45 days after the yellow fever booster vaccination. This chain joins TRBV4-3 and TRBJ2-7, with unresolved D. The CDR3, as DNA: TGCGCCAGCAGCCAAGGTCCTATCGGCGAGCAGTACTTC. Translated, it gives CASSQGPIGEQYF.